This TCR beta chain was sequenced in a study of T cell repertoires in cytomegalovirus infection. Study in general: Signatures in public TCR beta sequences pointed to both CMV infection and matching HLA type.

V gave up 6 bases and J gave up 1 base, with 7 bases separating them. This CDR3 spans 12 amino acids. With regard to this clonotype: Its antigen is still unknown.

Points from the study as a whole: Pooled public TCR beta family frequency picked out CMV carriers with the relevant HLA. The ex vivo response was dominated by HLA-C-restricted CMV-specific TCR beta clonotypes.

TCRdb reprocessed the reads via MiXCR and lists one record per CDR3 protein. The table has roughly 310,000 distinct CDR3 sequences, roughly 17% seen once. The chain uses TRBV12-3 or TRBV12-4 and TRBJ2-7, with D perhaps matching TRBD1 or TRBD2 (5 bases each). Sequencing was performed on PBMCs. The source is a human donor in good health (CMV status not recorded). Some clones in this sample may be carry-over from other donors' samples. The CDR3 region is CASSGASYEQYF. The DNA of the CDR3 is TGTGCCAGCAGCGGGGCATCCTACGAGCAGTACTTC.